This paragraph covers one TCR beta chain sequence. Generated by immunoSEQ multiplex PCR, the TCRdb table keeps only in-frame clones and is missing some. The table includes about 660,000 clones, roughly 90% detected once. The sample belongs to a study of shared T cell receptors in the human thymus. Trimming took 5 bases from V and 1 from J; bases not matched to a gene: 9. CDR3 size: 16 residues. Germline V gene lookup returns CDR1 SGHVS and CDR2 FQNEAQ. The sample was also reused in another study, on human thymus T cells.

Sequenced material: thymocytes. The chain is built from TRBV7-8 and TRBJ2-7; 9 positions agree with TRBD1. This TCR came from a boy younger than two with a congenital heart defect. This chain's CDR3 is CASSPLQGTGSYEQYF. CDR3 coding DNA: TGTGCCAGCAGCCCCCTCCAAGGGACAGGGTCCTACGAGCAGTACTTC.